The 21 T cell receptor beta chains reported below all come from one sample, sequenced in a study of T cells in women clearing cervical HPV infection. The table came from immunoSEQ multiplex PCR; TCRdb's copy has only in-frame clones and leaves some out. Here the sample table reports about 30,000 clones. Sequencing was carried out using blood buffy coat. All receptors derive from a woman aged 18 to 75 with a cervical HPV16 infection that either progressed to CIN3+ or cleared (not recorded which).

Notes on this clone: Sequencing ends 3 residues short of the CDR3 end; the germline J gene provides the rest. The J gene is TRBJ2-7, the V gene TRBV6-2 or TRBV6-3; 9 bases are a match to TRBD2. Looked up from germline, CDR1 is MNHEY and CDR2 is SVGEGT. The CDR3 consists of 17 residues. Trimming at V came to 10 bases and at J to 2 bases, leaving 18 bases not matched to a gene. The CDR3 sequence: CATKPQLRAGGAYEQYF. Incomplete CDR3 DNA: TGTGCCACTAAACCACAACTCCGAGCGGGAGGAGCCTACGAG.

A remark on this clone: The CDR3 goes on 3 residues after the read ends, and that part is filled in from the germline J gene. The genes are TRBV7-9 and TRBJ2-2; 7 bases align to TRBD1. Looked up from germline, CDR1 is SEHNR and CDR2 is FQNEAQ (reference sequence). The CDR3 has 13 residues. Germline trimming cut 4 bases from V and 8 bases from J; bases unmatched to any gene: 4. CDR3 sequence: CASSSRQGGELFF. CDR3 DNA (partial): TGTGCCAGCAGCTCTAGACAGGGAGGGGAG. The full variable domain, in which reference TRBV7-9 and TRBJ2-2 provide the parts outside the CDR3, is DTGVSQNPRHKITKRGQNVTFRCDPISEHNRLYWYRQTLGQGPEFLTYFQNEAQLEKSRLLSDRFSAERPKGSFSTLEIQRTEQGDSAMYLCASSSRQGGELFFGEGSRLTVL.

As for this clone: The DNA ends 3 residues before the CDR3 does, and the rest of the CDR3 is filled in from the germline J gene. This chain joins TRBV4-1 and TRBJ1-1, with D perhaps matching TRBD1 (6 bases). V dropped 2 bases and J dropped 7 bases, with 14 bases sitting between them. Germline V gene data show CDR1 as MGHRA and CDR2 as YSYEKL. This CDR3 is built from 14 residues. The sequenced part of the CDR3 DNA is TGCGCCAGCAGCCAAAGACAGGTGCTGTTTGAA. Its protein is CASSQRQVLFE. The full CDR3 is CASSQRQVLFEAFF.

In regard to this clone: The sequence runs out 3 residues before the end of the CDR3; the remainder is reconstructed from the germline J gene. The rearrangement joins TRBV19 to TRBJ2-7; a weak D match, TRBD2 (6 bases). The V and J ends lost 3 bases and 3 bases respectively, with 12 bases between them. The V gene's germline CDR1 is LNHDA and CDR2 SQIVND (reference sequence). The CDR3 is 14 residues long. This chain's CDR3 is CASSIAGLDYEQYF. Incomplete CDR3 DNA: TGTGCCAGTAGTATTGCGGGGCTAGACTACGAG.

By frequency, this clone registers medium-sized. Sequencing ends 3 residues short of the CDR3 end; the germline J gene provides the rest. The chain combines TRBV6-1 with TRBJ2-1, with TRBD2 matching 9 bases. From germline, CDR1 is MNHNS and CDR2 SASEGT. The CDR3 extends over 15 amino acids. The J segment lost 4 bases and the V segment lost 0 bases, leaving 1 base of the junction unmatched. Here the CDR3 reads CASSEASGGYNEQFF. The part of the CDR3 DNA that was read is TGTGCCAGCAGTGAAGCTAGCGGGGGTTACAATGAG.

In regard to this clone: The read is 3 residues too short to cover the CDR3 end, so that end is filled in from the germline J gene. V usage is TRBV2 and J usage is TRBJ1-5, with D unclear. V gave up 4 bases and J gave up 4 bases, with 11 bases separating them. CDR1 is SNHLY and CDR2 is FYNNEI in the germline V gene. The CDR3 consists of 14 residues. CDR3 bases read: TGTGCCAGCAGTGCAGCTAGCATAAATCAGCCC. Translation: CASSAASINQP. The entire CDR3 sequence reads CASSAASINQPQHF.

In regard to this clone: The observed sequence ends 3 residues before the CDR3 terminus, with the missing tail filled in from the germline J gene. The chain combines TRBV7-9 with TRBJ2-7; 9 bases align to TRBD2. Looked up from germline, CDR1 is SEHNR and CDR2 is FQNEAQ (reference sequence). V trimming: 5 bases; J trimming: 3 bases; junction bases outside the gene matches: 8. The CDR3 is made up of 15 amino acids. CDR3 loop: CASSLKRGAFYEQYF. CDR3 DNA (partial): TGTGCCAGCAGCCTTAAGCGGGGGGCCTTCTACGAG.

Regarding this clone: The read ends 3 residues early relative to the CDR3; the germline J gene fills the gap. V gene TRBV19 combines with J gene TRBJ2-5, with a weak D call TRBD2 (7 bases). V was shortened by 4 bases and J by 5 bases, with 11 bases between the two germline ends. The CDR3 is 13 residues long. From germline, CDR1 is LNHDA and CDR2 SQIVND (reference sequence). The CDR3 protein is CASSRRGGETQYF. Partial CDR3 DNA: TGTGCCAGTAGTAGGAGGGGGGGTGAGACC.

About this clone itself: The read gets to within 3 residues of the CDR3 end, and the germline J gene fills in the rest. The chain has TRBV7-9 and TRBJ2-1; 12 nucleotides align to TRBD2. Germline lookup yields CDR1 SEHNR and CDR2 FQNEAQ (reference sequence). This CDR3 spans 15 amino acids. The junction had 8 bases not matched to a gene; V was cut back by 5 bases and J by 9 bases. The CDR3 spells CASSPSGLAGTEQFF. The CDR3 DNA, read in part, is TGTGCCAGCAGCCCCTCCGGACTAGCGGGGACTGAG.

With respect to this clone: The CDR3 goes on 3 residues after the read ends, and that part is filled in from the germline J gene. The V call is TRBV6-4, the J call TRBJ2-2; 9 bases map to TRBD1. The CDR3 spans 15 residues. From germline, CDR1 is MRHNA and CDR2 SNTAGT. V shed 5 bases, J shed 5 bases, and the junction held 6 bases outside the gene matches. Partial CDR3 DNA: TGTGCCAGCAGTCAAACAGGGGGCGCGACCGGGGAG. It is translated as CASSQTGGATGE. The CDR3 reads in full as CASSQTGGATGELFF.

Concerning this clone itself: The read ends 3 residues early relative to the CDR3; the germline J gene fills the gap. This chain connects TRBV6-2 or TRBV6-3 to TRBJ2-1; the match to TRBD2 covers 12 bases. Per germline, CDR1 MNHEY and CDR2 SVGEGT. Trimming at V came to 8 bases and at J to 7 bases, leaving 3 bases not matched to a gene. CDR3 length: 13 residues. CDR3 protein: CASGGTSGNEQFF. The covered CDR3 bases are TGTGCCAGCGGCGGGACTAGCGGGAATGAG.

With regard to this clone: Coverage ceases 3 residues before the CDR3 finishes, and the germline J gene fills in the end. The gene calls are TRBV20-1 and TRBJ2-7, with D possibly being TRBD1 or TRBD2 (7 bases each). This CDR3 comprises 14 residues. With 6 bases removed from V and 2 bases from J, the gap between germline ends came to 17 bases. Germline V gene sequence: CDR1 DFQATT, CDR2 SNEGSKA (reference sequence). CDR3 sequence reads: CSAQRQGGTYEQYF. The CDR3 DNA, read in part, is TGCAGTGCCCAGAGACAGGGAGGGACCTACGAG.

As to this clone: The sequence runs out 3 residues before the end of the CDR3; the remainder is reconstructed from the germline J gene. The V call is TRBV2, the J call TRBJ2-1, with 11 bases that match TRBD2. Germline values: CDR1 SNHLY, CDR2 FYNNEI. J lost 7 bases, V lost 2 bases, and 4 bases had no gene match. The CDR3 has 15 residues. The covered CDR3 bases are TGTGCCAGCAGTGAACGTAGCGGGGGGGGAAATGAG. It encodes CASSERSGGGNE. The complete CDR3 sequence is CASSERSGGGNEQFF.

A note on this clone: The CDR3 end lies 3 residues beyond the end of the read and is filled in from the germline J gene. This chain connects TRBV18 to TRBJ1-2; 8 bases line up with TRBD1. The length of the CDR3 is 16 residues. The V gene's germline CDR1 is KGHSH and CDR2 LQKENI. This CDR3 is CASSPRTPDRVSDYTF. The sequenced part of the CDR3 DNA is TGTGCCAGCTCACCACGTACTCCGGACAGGGTATCCGAC. Full variable domain (rest looked up from reference TRBV18 and TRBJ1-2): NAGVMQNPRHLVRRRGQEARLRCSPMKGHSHVYWYRQLPEEGLKFMVYLQKENIIDESGMPKERFSAEFPKEGPSILRIQQVVRGDSAAYFCASSPRTPDRVSDYTFGSGTRLTVV.

About this clone itself: The read stops 3 residues short of the end of the CDR3; the missing end is completed from the germline J gene. This chain joins TRBV11-2 and TRBJ1-1; 12 bases agree with TRBD1. The germline V gene has CDR1 SGHAT and CDR2 FQNNGV. The CDR3 covers 15 residues. Incomplete CDR3 DNA: TGTGCCAGCAGAACTACCGGGACAGGGGGCGCAGGG. Protein sequence: CASRTTGTGGAG. The whole CDR3 reads CASRTTGTGGAGAFF.

A remark on this clone: The DNA ends 3 residues before the CDR3 does, and the rest of the CDR3 is filled in from the germline J gene. The chain uses TRBV6-2 or TRBV6-3 and TRBJ2-7, with D perhaps matching TRBD1 (5 bases). This CDR3 contains 14 residues. The germline gives CDR1 MNHEY, CDR2 SVGEGT. The V gene lost 2 bases and the J gene lost 5 bases, with 13 bases spanning the gap. CDR3 in amino acids: CASSYGQGWDEQYF. The sequenced CDR3 bases are TGTGCCAGCAGTTACGGGCAGGGATGGGACGAG.

Concerning this clone itself: The read ends 3 residues early relative to the CDR3; the germline J gene fills the gap. The chain has TRBV5-1 and TRBJ2-2; TRBD1 agrees at 7 bases. V shed 9 bases and J 6 bases; nucleotides not matched to a gene: 14. From germline, CDR1 is SGHRS and CDR2 YFSETQ. The CDR3 runs to 15 residues. The CDR3 sequence: CAISEGQQSSGELFF. The covered CDR3 bases are TGCGCCATCTCAGAGGGACAGCAATCGTCCGGGGAG.

To note about this clone: The sequenced fragment ends 3 residues before the CDR3 boundary, so the rest is inferred from the germline J gene. V gene TRBV19 combines with J gene TRBJ2-1; the match to TRBD1 covers 12 bases. V shed 5 bases and J 7 bases; nucleotides not matched to a gene: 12. The CDR3 totals 17 residues. Germline CDR1 and CDR2: LNHDA and SQIVND (reference sequence). CDR3 DNA (partial): TGTGCCAGTAGTCCCGGGACAGGGGGCGGAACCCGGAATGAG. It yields the protein CASSPGTGGGTRNE. The entire CDR3 sequence reads CASSPGTGGGTRNEQFF.

A remark on this clone: The read comes to an end 3 residues before the CDR3 does, leaving the germline J gene to fill in the end. The chain couples TRBV4-1 to TRBJ1-2; D perhaps matches TRBD1 (6 bases). The CDR3 extends over 18 amino acids. Trimming shortened V by 0 bases and J by 4 bases, and 21 bases separated the two germline ends. The V gene's germline CDR1 is MGHRA and CDR2 YSYEKL. The sequenced part of the CDR3 DNA is TGCGCCAGCAGCCAAGAAGGCCGACAGGTAGGAAGAATCTATGGC. As protein: CASSQEGRQVGRIYG. The CDR3 in full is CASSQEGRQVGRIYGYTF.

As to this clone: Read coverage stops 3 residues before the CDR3 terminus; the germline J gene supplies the remainder. The rearrangement links TRBV30 to TRBJ2-7; unclear D gene. The V end lost 0 bases, the J end lost 2 bases, and 11 bases lay between the germline ends. CDR1 and CDR2 (germline): GTSNPN, SVGIG (reference sequence). The CDR3 consists of 14 residues. This CDR3 is CAWSVRQAPYEQYF. Incomplete CDR3 DNA: TGTGCCTGGAGTGTGAGGCAGGCTCCCTACGAG.

The CDR3 sequence: CSASDGGSPSLYEQYF. Incomplete CDR3 DNA: TGCAGTGCTAGCGATGGGGGGAGCCCGAGCCTCTACGAG. This chain joins TRBV20-1 and TRBJ2-7; the D gene is possibly TRBD2 (6 bases). The sequence runs out 3 residues before the end of the CDR3; the remainder is reconstructed from the germline J gene. Germline CDR1 reads DFQATT; CDR2 reads SNEGSKA (reference sequence). The CDR3 runs 16 residues. Trimming removed 3 bases at V and 3 bases at J, with 21 bases between.